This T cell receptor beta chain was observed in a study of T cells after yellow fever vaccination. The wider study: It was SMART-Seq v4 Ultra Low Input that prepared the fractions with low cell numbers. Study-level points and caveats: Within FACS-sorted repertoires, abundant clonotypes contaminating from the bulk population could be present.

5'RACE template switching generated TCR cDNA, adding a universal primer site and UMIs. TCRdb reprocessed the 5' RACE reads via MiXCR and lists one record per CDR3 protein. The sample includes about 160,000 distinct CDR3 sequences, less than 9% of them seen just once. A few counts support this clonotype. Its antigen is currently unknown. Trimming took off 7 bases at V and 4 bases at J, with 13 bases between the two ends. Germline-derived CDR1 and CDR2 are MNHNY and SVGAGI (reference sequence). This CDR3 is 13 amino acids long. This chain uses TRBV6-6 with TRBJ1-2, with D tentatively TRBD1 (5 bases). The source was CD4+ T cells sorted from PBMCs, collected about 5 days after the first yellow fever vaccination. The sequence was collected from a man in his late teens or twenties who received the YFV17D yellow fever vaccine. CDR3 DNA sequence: TGTGCCAGCACCTCGGACATTATCTATGGCTACACCTTC. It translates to CASTSDIIYGYTF.